This section outlines one T cell receptor beta chain sequence together with its context. The CDR3 length is 17 residues. CDR1 and CDR2 from the germline V gene are LNHNV and YYDKDF (reference sequence). The V gene end was trimmed by 1 base and the J gene end by 1 base; junction bases not matched to a gene: 6. The data belong to a study of blood T cell repertoires in COVID-19. Background on the study: COVID-19 samples collected from the United States, Italy and Spain covered acute and convalescent phases.

Original processing notes: Nucleated cell number was recorded as an estimate derived from reference gene primer amplification. Profiled with immunoSEQ multiplex PCR; TCRdb holds only in-frame clones, not every one. That table supplies the V and J calls and clone size; D and trimming were determined from the DNA. The top ten clones hold 6% to 9.5% of a sample with 75,000 to 100,000 clones, around 87% of them seen once. The sequence was obtained from a human donor with acute or convalescent COVID-19. The donor label of this sample is uncertain. The V and J genes are TRBV15 and TRBJ2-3; 9 positions agree with TRBD2. The sample was peripheral blood. The CDR3 region has the DNA TGTGCCACCAGCAGAGGCCGAATAGCGGGGGGCACAGATACGCAGTATTTT. Protein product: CATSRGRIAGGTDTQYF.